The rows below give T cell receptor beta chains drawn from one sample of a study of blood T cell repertoires in COVID-19. Assay used: immunoSEQ multiplex PCR; TCRdb lists only in-frame clones, some missing. The sample contains around 190,000 clones, 65% to 90% of which appear only once. Sequencing was done on a sample of peripheral blood. Every receptor here comes from a man aged 45 to 65 with active or convalescent COVID-19. CDR3s include the opening cysteine and the closing phenylalanine or tryptophan. D genes are given only for firm matches. Not all rows give a size; the values are once, few, many and, for expanded clones, a class.

j_call: TRBJ2-1; v_call: TRBV7-9; clone_size: NA; cdr3_length: 17; d_call: TRBD2; cdr3_aa: CASSLRLAGGVYNEQFF; cdr3_nt: TGTGCCAGCAGCTTAAGACTAGCGGGAGGGGTCTACAATGAGCAGTTCTTC
j_call: TRBJ2-7; v_call: TRBV27; clone_size: once; cdr3_length: 13; d_call: TRBD2; cdr3_aa: CASSFRLAKEQYF; cdr3_nt: TGTGCCAGCAGTTTTCGACTAGCTAAAGAGCAGTACTTC
j_call: TRBJ2-1; v_call: TRBV20-1; clone_size: NA; cdr3_length: 11; d_call: NA; cdr3_aa: CSADGGTEQFF; cdr3_nt: TGCAGTGCTGATGGAGGTACTGAGCAGTTCTTC
j_call: TRBJ2-2; v_call: TRBV27; clone_size: few; cdr3_length: 14; d_call: TRBD1; cdr3_aa: CASSPGGNTGELFF; cdr3_nt: TGTGCCAGCAGTCCAGGGGGGAACACCGGGGAGCTGTTTTTT
j_call: TRBJ1-1; v_call: TRBV25-1; clone_size: NA; cdr3_length: 15; d_call: TRBD1; cdr3_aa: CASMGTAIMNTEAFF; cdr3_nt: TGTGCCAGCATGGGGACAGCTATTATGAACACTGAAGCTTTCTTT
j_call: TRBJ1-3; v_call: TRBV9; clone_size: NA; cdr3_length: 12; d_call: NA; cdr3_aa: CASSNQGDTIYF; cdr3_nt: TGTGCCAGCAGCAATCAAGGAGACACCATATATTTT
j_call: TRBJ2-7; v_call: TRBV5-4; clone_size: NA; cdr3_length: 17; d_call: TRBD2; cdr3_aa: CASSPGVSGGALYEQYF; cdr3_nt: TGTGCCAGCAGCCCCGGGGTCTCGGGAGGGGCCCTCTACGAGCAGTACTTC
j_call: TRBJ1-5; v_call: TRBV30; clone_size: NA; cdr3_length: 12; d_call: NA; cdr3_aa: CAWSAPNQPQHF; cdr3_nt: TGTGCCTGGAGTGCCCCAAATCAGCCCCAGCATTTT
j_call: TRBJ2-7; v_call: TRBV6-5; clone_size: NA; cdr3_length: 14; d_call: TRBD1; cdr3_aa: CASSDRETSYEQYF; cdr3_nt: TGTGCCAGCAGCGACAGGGAAACATCTTACGAGCAGTACTTC
j_call: TRBJ1-4; v_call: TRBV28; clone_size: NA; cdr3_length: 13; d_call: TRBD1; cdr3_aa: CASRTGRNEKLFF; cdr3_nt: TGTGCCAGCCGGACAGGGCGAAATGAAAAACTGTTTTTT
j_call: TRBJ2-3; v_call: TRBV3-1/TRBV3-2; clone_size: NA; cdr3_length: 17; d_call: TRBD2; cdr3_aa: CASSRGAGAVPTDTQYF; cdr3_nt: TGTGCCAGCAGCCGGGGAGCGGGAGCGGTCCCCACAGATACGCAGTATTTT
j_call: TRBJ2-3; v_call: TRBV4-3; clone_size: NA; cdr3_length: 15; d_call: NA; cdr3_aa: CASSQLAQSTDTQYF; cdr3_nt: TGCGCCAGCAGCCAGCTCGCACAGAGCACAGATACGCAGTATTTT
j_call: TRBJ2-6; v_call: TRBV7-9; clone_size: few; cdr3_length: 15; d_call: NA; cdr3_aa: CASSLMESGANVLTF; cdr3_nt: TGTGCCAGCAGCTTAATGGAGTCTGGGGCCAACGTCCTGACTTTC
j_call: TRBJ2-4; v_call: TRBV19; clone_size: NA; cdr3_length: 14; d_call: NA; cdr3_aa: CASRETREKNIQYF; cdr3_nt: TGTGCCAGTAGGGAGACTAGAGAGAAGAACATTCAGTACTTC
j_call: TRBJ2-2; v_call: TRBV28; clone_size: NA; cdr3_length: 12; d_call: TRBD2; cdr3_aa: CASRSGAGELFF; cdr3_nt: TGTGCCAGCAGAAGCGGGGCCGGGGAGCTGTTTTTT
j_call: TRBJ2-1; v_call: TRBV6-4; clone_size: NA; cdr3_length: 14; d_call: NA; cdr3_aa: CASSSLAGKNEQFF; cdr3_nt: TGTGCCAGCAGCTCGTTGGCGGGGAAAAACGAGCAGTTCTTC
j_call: TRBJ1-6; v_call: TRBV6-2/TRBV6-3; clone_size: NA; cdr3_length: 16; d_call: NA; cdr3_aa: CASSYSVGREGSPLHF; cdr3_nt: TGTGCCAGCAGTTACTCGGTGGGCAGGGAAGGCTCACCCCTCCACTTT
j_call: TRBJ1-2; v_call: TRBV9; clone_size: NA; cdr3_length: 15; d_call: TRBD1; cdr3_aa: CASSPSGVGGIGYTF; cdr3_nt: TGTGCCAGCAGCCCCTCGGGGGTAGGGGGCATTGGCTACACCTTC
j_call: TRBJ2-7; v_call: TRBV5-6; clone_size: few; cdr3_length: 15; d_call: TRBD1; cdr3_aa: CASSLPGQLSYEQYF; cdr3_nt: TGTGCCAGCAGCTTGCCGGGACAGCTCTCCTACGAGCAGTACTTC
j_call: TRBJ2-3; v_call: TRBV4-2; clone_size: NA; cdr3_length: 18; d_call: TRBD2; cdr3_aa: CASSQDMTSGGATDTQYF; cdr3_nt: TGTGCCAGCAGCCAAGATATGACTAGCGGGGGGGCTACAGATACGCAGTATTTT
j_call: TRBJ1-3; v_call: TRBV19; clone_size: NA; cdr3_length: 15; d_call: NA; cdr3_aa: CASSIAHSSGNTIYF; cdr3_nt: TGTGCCAGTAGTATAGCCCACTCCTCTGGAAACACCATATATTTT
j_call: TRBJ2-3; v_call: TRBV27; clone_size: NA; cdr3_length: 15; d_call: TRBD1; cdr3_aa: CASHKDRGKSDTQYF; cdr3_nt: TGTGCCAGCCACAAGGACAGGGGGAAGTCAGATACGCAGTATTTT
j_call: TRBJ2-7; v_call: TRBV6-5; clone_size: NA; cdr3_length: 15; d_call: TRBD1; cdr3_aa: CASDLRDRKAYEQYF; cdr3_nt: TGTGCCAGCGACCTCCGGGACAGGAAAGCCTACGAGCAGTACTTC
j_call: TRBJ2-5; v_call: TRBV18; clone_size: NA; cdr3_length: 15; d_call: NA; cdr3_aa: CASSPPLKGRETQYF; cdr3_nt: TGTGCCAGCTCACCACCGTTAAAGGGGCGAGAGACCCAGTACTTC
j_call: TRBJ2-5; v_call: TRBV24-1; clone_size: NA; cdr3_length: 17; d_call: NA; cdr3_aa: CATSGDMGHTDQETQYF; cdr3_nt: TGTGCCACCAGTGGGGATATGGGACACACAGACCAAGAGACCCAGTACTTC
j_call: TRBJ1-4; v_call: TRBV6-5; clone_size: NA; cdr3_length: 11; d_call: NA; cdr3_aa: CASRVEEKLFF; cdr3_nt: TGTGCCAGCAGGGTGGAGGAAAAACTGTTTTTT
j_call: TRBJ1-3; v_call: TRBV18; clone_size: once; cdr3_length: 14; d_call: TRBD1; cdr3_aa: CASSTGTGGNTIYF; cdr3_nt: TGTGCCAGCTCAACGGGGACAGGGGGAAACACCATATATTTT
j_call: TRBJ1-4; v_call: TRBV28; clone_size: NA; cdr3_length: 15; d_call: NA; cdr3_aa: CASSLSGQGNEKLFF; cdr3_nt: TGTGCCAGCAGTTTATCAGGGCAGGGGAATGAAAAACTGTTTTTT
j_call: TRBJ2-7; v_call: TRBV10-1; clone_size: NA; cdr3_length: 11; d_call: NA; cdr3_aa: CASSGSSEQYF; cdr3_nt: TGCGCCAGCAGTGGCTCCAGCGAGCAGTACTTC
j_call: TRBJ1-1; v_call: TRBV9; clone_size: few; cdr3_length: 13; d_call: NA; cdr3_aa: CASSAQMNTEAFF; cdr3_nt: TGTGCCAGCAGCGCACAGATGAACACTGAAGCTTTCTTT
j_call: TRBJ2-1; v_call: TRBV5-4; clone_size: NA; cdr3_length: 15; d_call: TRBD2; cdr3_aa: CASSLGLAVYNEQFF; cdr3_nt: TGTGCCAGCAGCCTGGGACTAGCGGTTTACAATGAGCAGTTCTTC
j_call: TRBJ2-2; v_call: TRBV19; clone_size: NA; cdr3_length: 15; d_call: NA; cdr3_aa: CASSLRPGITGELFF; cdr3_nt: TGTGCCAGTAGTCTGAGACCGGGGATCACCGGGGAGCTGTTTTTT
j_call: TRBJ1-2; v_call: TRBV6-2/TRBV6-3; clone_size: NA; cdr3_length: 14; d_call: TRBD1; cdr3_aa: CASSRDRGPYGYTF; cdr3_nt: TGTGCCAGCAGCCGGGACAGGGGGCCCTATGGCTACACCTTC
j_call: TRBJ1-3; v_call: TRBV15; clone_size: NA; cdr3_length: 16; d_call: NA; cdr3_aa: CATRRERELSGNTIYF; cdr3_nt: TGTGCCACCCGCAGAGAAAGGGAGCTATCTGGAAACACCATATATTTT
j_call: TRBJ1-2; v_call: TRBV10-3; clone_size: NA; cdr3_length: 13; d_call: TRBD1; cdr3_aa: CAIRQGATNGYTF; cdr3_nt: TGTGCCATCAGACAGGGGGCGACGAATGGCTACACCTTC
j_call: TRBJ2-2; v_call: TRBV3-1/TRBV3-2; clone_size: NA; cdr3_length: 15; d_call: NA; cdr3_aa: CASSQRGTNTGELFF; cdr3_nt: TGTGCCAGCAGCCAACGCGGAACGAACACCGGGGAGCTGTTTTTT
j_call: TRBJ1-5; v_call: TRBV30; clone_size: NA; cdr3_length: 13; d_call: NA; cdr3_aa: CAWSGRGFQPQHF; cdr3_nt: TGTGCCTGGAGTGGAAGGGGTTTTCAGCCCCAGCATTTT
j_call: TRBJ1-1; v_call: TRBV28; clone_size: NA; cdr3_length: 12; d_call: NA; cdr3_aa: CASREATEEAFF; cdr3_nt: TGTGCCAGCAGGGAGGCTACAGAAGAAGCTTTCTTT
j_call: TRBJ2-2; v_call: TRBV19; clone_size: NA; cdr3_length: 15; d_call: NA; cdr3_aa: CASSIAGGFTGELFF; cdr3_nt: TGTGCCAGTAGTATAGCTGGCGGGTTCACCGGGGAGCTGTTTTTT
j_call: TRBJ1-2; v_call: TRBV21-1; clone_size: few; cdr3_length: 15; d_call: NA; cdr3_aa: CASSKGDGGNYGYTF; cdr3_nt: TGTGCCAGCAGCAAAGGGGATGGGGGGAACTATGGCTACACCTTC
j_call: TRBJ1-4; v_call: TRBV7-9; clone_size: NA; cdr3_length: 13; d_call: NA; cdr3_aa: CASSPGDEEKLFF; cdr3_nt: TGTGCCAGCAGCCCCGGGGATGAGGAAAAACTGTTTTTT
j_call: TRBJ1-6; v_call: TRBV11-3; clone_size: NA; cdr3_length: 14; d_call: NA; cdr3_aa: CASSLGQTGSPLHF; cdr3_nt: TGTGCCAGCAGCTTAGGACAGACAGGATCACCCCTCCACTTT
j_call: TRBJ1-3; v_call: TRBV5-1; clone_size: NA; cdr3_length: 14; d_call: NA; cdr3_aa: CASSVQGSGNTIYF; cdr3_nt: TGCGCCAGCAGCGTCCAGGGGTCCGGAAACACCATATATTTT
j_call: TRBJ1-5; v_call: TRBV30; clone_size: NA; cdr3_length: 14; d_call: NA; cdr3_aa: CAWSGEGGNQPQHF; cdr3_nt: TGTGCCTGGAGTGGTGAGGGCGGCAATCAGCCCCAGCATTTT
j_call: TRBJ1-1; v_call: TRBV12-2; clone_size: NA; cdr3_length: 14; d_call: NA; cdr3_aa: CASRLAQGNTEAFF; cdr3_nt: TGTGCAAGTCGCTTAGCGCAGGGGAACACTGAAGCTTTCTTT
j_call: TRBJ1-2; v_call: TRBV3-1/TRBV3-2; clone_size: NA; cdr3_length: 16; d_call: TRBD1; cdr3_aa: CASSPFGQGTLGGYTF; cdr3_nt: TGTGCCAGCAGCCCATTCGGACAGGGGACCTTAGGTGGCTACACCTTC
j_call: TRBJ1-1; v_call: TRBV9; clone_size: NA; cdr3_length: 15; d_call: TRBD1; cdr3_aa: CASSFLRDSNTEAFF; cdr3_nt: TGTGCCAGCAGCTTTCTTAGGGACAGCAACACTGAAGCTTTCTTT
j_call: TRBJ1-1; v_call: TRBV19; clone_size: NA; cdr3_length: 13; d_call: NA; cdr3_aa: CASRVAGNTEAFF; cdr3_nt: TGTGCCAGTAGGGTCGCAGGGAACACTGAAGCTTTCTTT
j_call: TRBJ2-7; v_call: TRBV19; clone_size: NA; cdr3_length: 13; d_call: NA; cdr3_aa: CASSISYSYEQYF; cdr3_nt: TGTGCCAGTAGTATTAGCTACTCCTACGAGCAGTACTTC
j_call: TRBJ2-1; v_call: TRBV28; clone_size: NA; cdr3_length: 16; d_call: TRBD2; cdr3_aa: CASSFQGLAGVNEQFF; cdr3_nt: TGTGCCAGCAGTTTTCAGGGACTAGCGGGAGTCAATGAGCAGTTCTTC
j_call: TRBJ2-7; v_call: TRBV27; clone_size: NA; cdr3_length: 19; d_call: TRBD2; cdr3_aa: CASSFLGLAGPMGFYEQYF; cdr3_nt: TGTGCCAGCAGTTTCCTAGGACTAGCGGGGCCCATGGGTTTCTACGAGCAGTACTTC
j_call: TRBJ2-4; v_call: TRBV6-5; clone_size: NA; cdr3_length: 13; d_call: NA; cdr3_aa: CASRSTGVGIQYF; cdr3_nt: TGTGCCAGCAGATCCACGGGGGTCGGGATTCAGTACTTC
j_call: TRBJ1-3; v_call: TRBV5-1; clone_size: NA; cdr3_length: 14; d_call: TRBD1; cdr3_aa: CASSQGAFENTIYF; cdr3_nt: TGCGCCAGCAGCCAGGGGGCATTCGAAAACACCATATATTTT
j_call: TRBJ2-3; v_call: TRBV19; clone_size: NA; cdr3_length: 15; d_call: TRBD2; cdr3_aa: CASRLGLAATDTQYF; cdr3_nt: TGTGCCAGTAGACTAGGACTAGCGGCCACAGATACGCAGTATTTT
j_call: TRBJ1-1; v_call: TRBV7-2; clone_size: NA; cdr3_length: 15; d_call: NA; cdr3_aa: CASSLAQGLGTEAFF; cdr3_nt: TGTGCCAGCAGCTTAGCCCAGGGGCTCGGGACTGAAGCTTTCTTT
j_call: TRBJ2-1; v_call: TRBV4-1; clone_size: NA; cdr3_length: 20; d_call: TRBD2; cdr3_aa: CASSQSRDRVGLAGDNEQFF; cdr3_nt: TGCGCCAGCAGCCAATCCCGGGACAGGGTGGGACTAGCGGGAGACAATGAGCAGTTCTTC
j_call: TRBJ2-1; v_call: TRBV24-1; clone_size: NA; cdr3_length: 14; d_call: TRBD1; cdr3_aa: CAINTGGAGNEQFF; cdr3_nt: TGTGCCATCAATACAGGGGGCGCTGGCAATGAGCAGTTCTTC
j_call: TRBJ2-7; v_call: TRBV3-1/TRBV3-2; clone_size: few; cdr3_length: 13; d_call: TRBD2; cdr3_aa: CASVAGASDEQYF; cdr3_nt: TGTGCCAGCGTGGCGGGAGCTTCGGACGAGCAGTACTTC
j_call: TRBJ1-1; v_call: TRBV27; clone_size: NA; cdr3_length: 13; d_call: NA; cdr3_aa: CASPAPAGTEAFF; cdr3_nt: TGTGCCTCACCAGCGCCGGCGGGCACTGAAGCTTTCTTT